These T cell receptor beta chains were read from a single sample in a study of regulatory T cells in long-lasting Graves disease. TCRdb used MiXCR to reprocess the multiplex PCR reads, holding one entry per CDR3 protein. Among about 470,000 distinct CDR3 sequences listed, less than 25% were seen once. The input for sequencing was peripheral blood mononuclear cells (PBMCs), taken when the disease was refractory, from a patient treated with antithyroid drugs. All receptors derive from a female donor with Graves disease. CDR3s include the opening cysteine and the closing phenylalanine or tryptophan. The order of the fields is clone size, D gene, V gene, J gene, CDR3 DNA, CDR3 protein. A D gene is named only where the DNA matches it firmly. The size entry is marked missing in some rows and otherwise reads once, few, many or a size class.

>NA|NA|TRBV6-1|TRBJ2-1
TGTGCCAGCAGTCCCCAGGATCCTTACAATGAGCAGTTCTTC
CASSPQDPYNEQFF
>NA|NA|TRBV5-1|TRBJ2-1
TGCGCCAGCAGCAGGGACGTAAGCTCCTACAATGAGCAGTTCTTC
CASSRDVSSYNEQFF
>few|NA|TRBV7-2|TRBJ1-1
TGTGCCAGCAGCCGGGACGGCCTATACATGAACACTGAAGCTTTCTTT
CASSRDGLYMNTEAFF
>few|NA|TRBV28|TRBJ1-2
TGTGCCAGCAGTTGGGTGGCTGGCTACACCTTC
CASSWVAGYTF
>many|NA|TRBV28|TRBJ1-4
TGTGCCAGCAGTTTATACCCAGGCAAAGCAACTAATGAAAAACTGTTTTTT
CASSLYPGKATNEKLFF
>NA|NA|TRBV5-1|TRBJ2-5
TGCGCCAGCAGCTTGGCCTCGGGGAATGGGGAAGAGACCCAGTACTTC
CASSLASGNGEETQYF
>many|TRBD1|TRBV27|TRBJ2-5
TGTGCCAGCAGTCCCTACAGGGGGCTTCAAGAGACCCAGTACTTC
CASSPYRGLQETQYF
>many|TRBD1|TRBV6-2/TRBV6-3|TRBJ1-6
TGTGCCAGCAGTTTGGGACAGGACAATTCACCCCTCCACTTT
CASSLGQDNSPLHF
>NA|NA|TRBV7-3|TRBJ1-1
TGTGCCAGCAGTCATGCCGGGACCGGGACCACTGAAGCTTTCTTT
CASSHAGTGTTEAFF
>NA|NA|TRBV28|TRBJ1-1
TGTGCCAGCAGTTTTCCGTCCGGCCGAGCTTTCTTT
CASSFPSGRAFF